The present T cell receptor beta chain was sequenced within a study of technical replicates of blood from several donors (dated by TCRdb to the late 2010s). The CDR3, cysteine through phenylalanine, is 15 amino acids long. The CDR3 DNA has 45 bases and is translated from base 1. Deletion took 1 base off V and 3 bases off J, with a span of 13 bases between the germline ends. Per the germline V gene, SGHTA is the CDR1 and FQGNSA is the CDR2. The library was made by the immunoSEQ multiplex PCR assay. The table was pulled from immuneACCESS by TCRdb, which kept in-frame rearrangements only. Such tables lose some clones; where checked, under half of the loss comes from unresolved V genes, and the rest has no known cause. The sample includes roughly 60,000 clones, with about 92% observed a single time. The ten largest clones add up to around 4% of the sample. In its sample, this clone was seen once. No cognate antigen has been identified for it. The sample holds no much larger clone one base away, and base qualities are not on file.

The rearranged chain carries TRBV7-2 and TRBJ2-7; TRBD2 might be the D gene, on 5 matching bases. This TCR was recovered from a human donor in good health. Some clones in this sample may be carry-over from other donors' samples. The sequenced material came from PBMCs. The nucleotide sequence reads TGTGCCAGCAGCTTAGAGCGAGGGCAGAGCTACGAGCAGTACTTC. This sequence encodes CASSLERGQSYEQYF. The CDR3 plus the reference TRBV7-2 and TRBJ2-7 genes for the other parts give the full variable domain: GAGVSQSPSNKVTEKGKDVELRCDPISGHTALYWYRQSLGQGLEFLIYFQGNSAPDKSGLPSDRFSAERTGGSVSTLTIQRTQQEDSAVYLCASSLERGQSYEQYFGPGTRLTVT.